Below, 17 T cell receptor beta chains from the same sample are listed, as sequenced in a study of Graves' ophthalmopathy and Graves' hyperthyroidism. RNA transcripts were the template, and TCR beta CDR3 regions were amplified from them. HTBI-primed first-round RT-PCR preceded second-round multiplex PCR. TCRdb itself ran the multiplex PCR reads through MiXCR, one entry per CDR3 protein. The sample contains approximately 1.2 million distinct CDR3 sequences, 35% to 40% of which appear only once. Input material: peripheral blood or thyroid tissue (not recorded which). The receptors come from an adult man with Graves' hyperthyroidism.

This chain connects TRBV20-1 to TRBJ2-7, with 11 bases identical to TRBD1. The CDR3 runs 14 residues. The germline CDR1 and CDR2 sequences are DFQATT and SNEGSKA (reference sequence). V shed 2 bases, J shed 5 bases, and the junction held 5 bases outside the gene matches. CDR3 sequence reads: CSARLRGQGDEQYF. In nucleotides, the CDR3 is TGCAGTGCTAGACTAAGGGGACAGGGGGACGAGCAGTACTTC.

V gene TRBV15 combines with J gene TRBJ1-5; maybe TRBD1 (5 bases). Trimming shortened V by 5 bases and J by 11 bases, and 16 bases separated the two germline ends. The CDR3 covers 13 residues. Germline CDR1 and CDR2: LNHNV and YYDKDF (reference sequence). CDR3 DNA: TGTGCCACCAGCCCTTGGGACCGGGAGACCCAGCATTTT. Its translation is CATSPWDRETQHF.

This chain links TRBV10-3 with TRBJ1-1; 7 nucleotides agree with TRBD1. V was pared by 5 bases and J by 0 bases, with 6 bases of the junction left unmatched. The CDR3 has 15 residues. Germline CDR1 is ENHRY and CDR2 is SYGVKD. CDR3 sequence: CAISIRGQVNTEAFF. The CDR3 region has the DNA TGTGCCATCAGTATCCGCGGACAGGTGAACACTGAAGCTTTCTTT.

There are many counts of this clonotype. The chain combines TRBV19 with TRBJ2-2; 9 nucleotides align to TRBD1. The length of the CDR3 is 17 residues. Germline V gives CDR1 LNHDA, CDR2 SQIVND (reference sequence). The ends lost 11 bases at V and 0 bases at J; junction bases unmatched: 13. In DNA form, the CDR3 reads TGTGCCTCTAGGGTAGGGACAGGGAGGACGAACACCGGGGAGCTGTTTTTT. This translates into CASRVGTGRTNTGELFF.

The chain employs TRBV7-9 and TRBJ2-3, with TRBD2 matching 8 bases. The CDR3 contains 15 residues. Germline CDR1 is SEHNR and CDR2 is FQNEAQ (reference sequence). With V trimmed by 3 bases and J by 2 bases, 4 bases remained unmatched. CDR3 nucleotides: TGTGCCAGCAGCTTGTATAGCGGGGTCACAGATACGCAGTATTTT. Its protein is CASSLYSGVTDTQYF. The full variable domain, completed using reference TRBV7-9 and TRBJ2-3, is DTGVSQNPRHKITKRGQNVTFRCDPISEHNRLYWYRQTLGQGPEFLTYFQNEAQLEKSRLLSDRFSAERPKGSFSTLEIQRTEQGDSAMYLCASSLYSGVTDTQYFGPGTRLTVL.

In this sample, this clonotype turned up many times. CDR3: CASSQRPPLELFF. In DNA form, the CDR3 reads TGTGCCAGCAGTCAAAGACCCCCCCTGGAACTGTTTTTT. This chain uses TRBV12-3 or TRBV12-4 with TRBJ1-4; D remains ambiguous. The CDR3 runs 13 residues. Trimming stripped 5 bases from V and 12 bases from J, with 16 bases between.

The chain has TRBV5-1 and TRBJ2-7, with TRBD1 as a possible D gene (7 bases). The CDR3 has 14 residues. V was shortened by 1 base and J by 7 bases, with 15 bases between the two germline ends. Germline V lookup: CDR1 SGHRS, CDR2 YFSETQ. CDR3 nucleotide sequence: TGCGCCAGCAGCTTGACAGGGGACTCTAGTGAGCAGTACTTC. This encodes CASSLTGDSSEQYF.

This clonotype was detected a few times. The chain joins TRBV7-9 to TRBJ1-5, with TRBD1 matching 7 bases. This CDR3 spans 15 amino acids. CDR1 and CDR2 (germline): SEHNR, FQNEAQ (reference sequence). V shed 3 bases, J shed 9 bases, and the junction held 11 bases outside the gene matches. In DNA form, the CDR3 reads TGTGCCAGCAGCTTTGAACAGGGGCCTGGATGGCCCCAGCATTTT. It encodes CASSFEQGPGWPQHF.

This sequence joins TRBV5-4 and TRBJ2-7, with D possibly TRBD2 on 5 matching bases. There are 14 residues in the CDR3. The V gene lost 0 bases and the J gene lost 5 bases, with 12 bases spanning the gap. Germline lookup yields CDR1 SGHNT and CDR2 YYREEE (reference sequence). CDR3 sequence (DNA): TGTGCCAGCAGCTTGGCCGGAGGTTTCCACGAGCAGTACTTC. This encodes CASSLAGGFHEQYF.

Many counts were recorded for this clonotype. This chain joins TRBV3-1 and TRBJ1-1; no clear D gene. Germline loops: CDR1 LGHDT, CDR2 YNNKEL (reference sequence). Trimming pared 7 bases from V and 0 bases from J, leaving 12 bases between. CDR3 length: 14 amino acids. The DNA of the CDR3 is TGTGCCAGCACCAGGCGTACCATGAACACTGAAGCTTTCTTT. Protein sequence: CASTRRTMNTEAFF.

A few counts support this clonotype. The V gene is TRBV27, the J gene TRBJ2-7, with TRBD1 matching over 9 bases. J gave up 6 bases and V 5 bases, and 8 bases lay outside the gene matches. The CDR3 sequence is 14 residues long. Germline V lookup: CDR1 MNHEY, CDR2 SMNVEV (reference sequence). The CDR3 reads CASSVRDRAPEQYF. For the CDR3, the DNA is TGTGCCAGCAGTGTCCGGGACAGGGCACCCGAGCAGTACTTC.

This clonotype was seen more than once but under ten times. The genes are TRBV12-3 or TRBV12-4 and TRBJ1-5; tentative D call: TRBD1 (5 bases). This CDR3 spans 12 amino acids. The DNA for the CDR3 is TGTACACGACAGCGCCTCAATCAGCCCCAGCATTTT. Amino acid sequence: CTRQRLNQPQHF.

The chain is built from TRBV7-2 and TRBJ1-5; maybe TRBD1 (5 bases). Germline CDR1 SGHTA, CDR2 FQGNSA. The CDR3 is 14 residues long. Trimming took off 0 bases at V and 14 bases at J, with 17 bases between the two ends. Written as DNA, the CDR3 is TGTGCCAGCAGCTTAGCGATAGGGACGGCCTACGAGCATTTT. It codes for CASSLAIGTAYEHF.

This clonotype was found a few times. The chain combines TRBV6-6 with TRBJ1-6; unclear D gene. Germline V gene data show CDR1 as MNHNY and CDR2 as SVGAGI (reference sequence). V dropped 0 bases and J dropped 6 bases, with 12 bases sitting between them. The CDR3 contains 16 residues. The CDR3 loop reads CASSYSLLPLNSPLHF. The CDR3, as DNA: TGTGCCAGCAGTTACTCGTTACTTCCCCTTAATTCACCCCTCCACTTT.

The chain employs TRBV29-1 and TRBJ1-1; TRBD1 might be the D (6 bases). Germline-derived CDR1 and CDR2 are SQVTM and ANQGSEA. With 4 bases removed from V and 1 base from J, the gap between germline ends came to 13 bases. This CDR3 spans 14 amino acids. In DNA, the CDR3 is TGCAGCGTTGTAGGGGGGTCGGAGAACACTGAAGCTTTCTTT. It yields the protein CSVVGGSENTEAFF.

V is TRBV19 and J is TRBJ2-2, with TRBD2 matching 10 bases. The CDR3 is made up of 16 amino acids. Germline CDR1 and CDR2: LNHDA and SQIVND (reference sequence). V gave up 5 bases and J gave up 4 bases; unmatched junction bases: 7. The chain's CDR3 is CASSPLAGRATGELFF. The CDR3 nucleotides are TGTGCCAGTAGTCCACTAGCGGGACGGGCCACCGGGGAGCTGTTTTTT.

This clonotype appeared many times. The genes are TRBV14 and TRBJ2-6, with a weak D call TRBD2 (6 bases). CDR3 length: 19 amino acids. The V and J ends lost 6 bases and 0 bases respectively, with 21 bases between them. Germline loops: CDR1 SGHDN, CDR2 FVKESK. The CDR3 protein is CASSLTGTQRLSGANVLTF. CDR3 coding DNA: TGTGCCAGCAGTCTGACCGGGACTCAACGACTCTCTGGGGCCAACGTCCTGACTTTC.